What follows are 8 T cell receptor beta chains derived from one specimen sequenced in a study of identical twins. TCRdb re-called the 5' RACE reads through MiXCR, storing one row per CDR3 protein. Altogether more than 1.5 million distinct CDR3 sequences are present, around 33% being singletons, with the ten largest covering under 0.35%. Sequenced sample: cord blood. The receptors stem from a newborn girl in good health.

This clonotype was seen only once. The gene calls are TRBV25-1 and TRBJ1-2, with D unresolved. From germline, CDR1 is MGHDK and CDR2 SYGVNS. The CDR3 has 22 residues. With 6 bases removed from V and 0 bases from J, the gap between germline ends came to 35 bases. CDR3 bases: TGTGCCAGCAGCCAGCTTAGCCCCATTCCGGGCTCAAGGACCCCTGCTAACTATGGCTACACCTTC. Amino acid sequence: CASSQLSPIPGSRTPANYGYTF.

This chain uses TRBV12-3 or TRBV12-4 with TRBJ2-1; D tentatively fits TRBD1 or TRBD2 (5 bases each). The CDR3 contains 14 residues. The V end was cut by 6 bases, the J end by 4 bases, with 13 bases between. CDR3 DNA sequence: TGTGCCAGCAGGGCCGGGACCCATTACAATGAGCAGTTCTTC. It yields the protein CASRAGTHYNEQFF.

This CDR3 reads CASSLWDRGQNIQYF. CDR3 nucleotide sequence: TGTGCCAGCAGTTTATGGGACAGGGGGCAAAACATTCAGTACTTC. The chain has TRBV28 and TRBJ2-4, with TRBD1 matching over 11 bases. J gave up 5 bases and V 0 bases, and 0 bases lay outside the gene matches. Germline V CDR1 and CDR2: MDHEN, SYDVKM. This CDR3 is built from 15 residues.

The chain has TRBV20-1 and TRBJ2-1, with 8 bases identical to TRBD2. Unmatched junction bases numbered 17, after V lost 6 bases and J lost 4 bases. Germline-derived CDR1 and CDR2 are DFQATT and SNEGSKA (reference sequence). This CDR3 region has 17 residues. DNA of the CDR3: TGCAGTGCGCGGGGTAGCGGGAAGACCCGGGGTTACAATGAGCAGTTCTTC. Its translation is CSARGSGKTRGYNEQFF.

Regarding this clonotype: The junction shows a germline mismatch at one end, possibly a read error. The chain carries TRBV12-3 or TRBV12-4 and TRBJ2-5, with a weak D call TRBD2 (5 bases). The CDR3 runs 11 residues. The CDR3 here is CARSGQETQYF. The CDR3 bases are TGTGCCCGCAGCGGACAAGAGACCCAGTACTTC.

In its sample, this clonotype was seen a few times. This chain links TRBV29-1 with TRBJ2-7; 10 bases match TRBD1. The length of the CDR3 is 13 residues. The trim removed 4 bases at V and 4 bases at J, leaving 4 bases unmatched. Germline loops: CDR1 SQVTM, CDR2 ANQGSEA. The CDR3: CSVADRGRYEQYF. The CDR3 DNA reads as TGCAGCGTTGCTGACAGGGGGCGATACGAGCAGTACTTC.

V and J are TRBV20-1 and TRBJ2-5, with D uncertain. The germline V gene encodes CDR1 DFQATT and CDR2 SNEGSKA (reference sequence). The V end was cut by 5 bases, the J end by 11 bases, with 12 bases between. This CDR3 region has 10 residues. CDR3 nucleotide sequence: TGCAGTGCTTTTAGCAATGAGCAGTACTTC. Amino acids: CSAFSNEQYF.

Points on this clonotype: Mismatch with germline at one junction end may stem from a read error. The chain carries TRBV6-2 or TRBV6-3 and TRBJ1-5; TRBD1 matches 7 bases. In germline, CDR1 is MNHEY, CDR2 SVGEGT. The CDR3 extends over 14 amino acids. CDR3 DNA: TGTGCCAGCAGTTACAGAGGGGGCAATCAGCCCCTGCATTTT. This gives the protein CASSYRGGNQPLHF.